This T cell receptor beta chain originates from a study of human thymus T cells. Study results and caveats: Within thymic and blood repertoires, V and J gene usage appeared to be biased.

The junction had 7 bases not matched to a gene; V was cut back by 5 bases and J by 2 bases. This CDR3 has 17 residues. Per the germline V gene, CDR1 is SGHNT and CDR2 is YENEEA. Only four of the eight donors provided a roughly 0.5-1 mL blood sample. Sequencing was performed with immunoSEQ multiplex PCR; in TCRdb, only in-frame clones are kept and a portion is missing. The sample lists about 44,000 clones, 94% occurring once. This clone was counted a single time. What it binds is not known. This chain joins TRBV11-3 and TRBJ2-3; 13 bases are a match to TRBD2. Input material: blood. The clonotype originates from a boy in the first two years of life with a congenital heart defect but otherwise immunologically healthy. CDR3 protein: CASSIKGLAGPTDTQYF. CDR3 nucleotides: TGTGCCAGCAGCATCAAGGGACTAGCGGGGCCCACAGATACGCAGTATTTT. The full variable domain, in which reference TRBV11-3 and TRBJ2-3 provide the parts outside the CDR3, is EAGVVQSPRYKIIEKKQPVAFWCNPISGHNTLYWYLQNLGQGPELLIRYENEEAVDDSQLPKDRFSAERLKGVDSTLKIQPAELGDSAVYLCASSIKGLAGPTDTQYFGPGTRLTVL.